These T cell receptor beta chains were read from a single sample in a study of cytomegalovirus exposure and HLA in healthy donors. Produced via immunoSEQ multiplex PCR; TCRdb's table is partial and in-frame only. The table lists roughly 250,000 clones, 80% of them singletons. The sequenced sample was PBMCs. The receptor source for this set is a girl aged 2-9 years in good health and CMV-seronegative. Both conserved end residues are part of each CDR3. Only some rows state a clone size, as once, few, many or a class for expanded clones.

TRBJ2-1 | . | TRBV27 | CASSSRRLAGSYNEQFF
TRBJ2-6 | . | TRBV6-1 | CASLFSGANVLTF
TRBJ1-5 | . | TRBV6-4 | CASSDRATGGNQPQHF
TRBJ1-4 | . | TRBV5-8 | CASRPQQGDEKLFF
TRBJ2-1 | . | TRBV7-3 | CASSLMGSSYNEQFF
TRBJ2-3 | . | TRBV5-6 | CASSFTSGSSRDTQYF
TRBJ2-7 | . | TRBV7-2 | CASSLLAGGPYEQYF
TRBJ2-1 | few | TRBV11-2 | CASSFGLFSSYNEQFF
TRBJ2-7 | . | TRBV6-6 | CASSYVPTATSYEQYF
TRBJ1-5 | . | TRBV7-8 | CASSLGLPQWGYSNQPQHF
. | . | TRBV27 | CASSFPGTSGGDQRYEQYF
TRBJ2-7 | once | TRBV30 | CAWNRGVAYEQYF
TRBJ2-1 | . | TRBV4-1 | CASSQGGGREPYNEQFF
TRBJ2-6 | . | TRBV5-6 | CASSLDRETTGANVLTF
TRBJ2-2 | once | TRBV27 | CASSLIPGRGDGELFF
TRBJ2-7 | . | TRBV7-9 | CASSLTDRGRKQQYF
TRBJ2-7 | . | TRBV19 | CASSSGTSLIYEQYF
TRBJ2-7 | . | TRBV13 | CASSASSKYEQYF
TRBJ2-7 | . | TRBV9 | CASSVEDSYEQYF
TRBJ1-5 | . | TRBV6-1 | CASSEAYPSDSNQPQHF
TRBJ1-4 | . | TRBV7-9 | CASSPLRPEGSDEKLFF
TRBJ1-2 | few | TRBV5-4 | CASSLVHRGGGYTF
TRBJ1-3 | . | TRBV6-5 | CASSGGQVGNTIYF
TRBJ2-1 | . | TRBV19 | CASSVGQVSYNEQFF
TRBJ2-1 | . | TRBV19 | CASTHTSARRKQFF
TRBJ1-5 | . | TRBV25-1 | CASSLAGSNQPQHF
TRBJ2-7 | few | TRBV11-3 | CASSLESLEYEQYF
TRBJ2-1 | few | TRBV9 | CASSPRSGSSYNEQFF
TRBJ2-1 | few | TRBV27 | CASSPLATSGIYNEQFF
TRBJ1-5 | . | TRBV19 | CASSSRGQGPQHF
TRBJ2-3 | . | TRBV5-4 | CASSLRGQGAVTDTQYF
TRBJ1-6 | . | TRBV5-1 | CASSLWPGSYSPLHF
TRBJ1-4 | . | TRBV5-1 | CASSAGQGEFNEKLFF
TRBJ2-3 | . | TRBV11-2 | CASSLVRPRRDIDTQYF
TRBJ1-5 | . | TRBV6-1 | CASRDRGYSNQPQHF
TRBJ2-5 | . | TRBV5-1 | CASSRGGQDQETQYF
TRBJ2-2 | . | TRBV6-4 | CASSDSDTGELFF
TRBJ2-7 | once | TRBV11-3 | CASSLEDRGESGEQYF
TRBJ1-6 | once | TRBV5-1 | CASSLQDTSSYNSPLHF
TRBJ1-1 | . | TRBV18 | CASSERTGNTEAFF